One and the same sample provided the 28 T cell receptor beta chains below, sequenced in a study of T cells in localized non-small cell lung cancer. Clones were read by immunoSEQ multiplex PCR, and TCRdb kept only the in-frame ones, dropping some. Of fewer than 40,000 clones in the sample, roughly nine tenths were seen once. Sequences were derived from peripheral blood, sampled before any cancer treatment. The receptors shown here come from a female donor at least 60 years old with stage I lung adenocarcinoma.

The chain links TRBV27 to TRBJ2-3, with a possible D match to TRBD2 (6 bases). Trimming stripped 3 bases from V and 5 bases from J, with 12 bases between. CDR3 length: 14 residues. Looked up from germline, CDR1 is MNHEY and CDR2 is SMNVEV (reference sequence). The CDR3 sequence: CASSFEGAGDTQYF. CDR3 sequence (DNA): TGTGCCAGCAGTTTCGAGGGAGCGGGAGATACGCAGTATTTT.

The rearrangement uses TRBV7-2 and TRBJ1-4; TRBD1 aligns across 8 bases. Germline V CDR1 and CDR2: SGHTA, FQGNSA. This CDR3 is 14 amino acids long. Germline trimming cut 4 bases from V and 4 bases from J; bases unmatched to any gene: 2. DNA of the CDR3: TGTGCCAGCAGCTCGGGACAGGTTAATGAAAAACTGTTTTTT. Translating gives CASSSGQVNEKLFF. The whole variable domain, remainder taken from reference TRBV7-2 and TRBJ1-4, is GAGVSQSPSNKVTEKGKDVELRCDPISGHTALYWYRQSLGQGLEFLIYFQGNSAPDKSGLPSDRFSAERTGGSVSTLTIQRTQQEDSAVYLCASSSGQVNEKLFFGSGTQLSVL.

The CDR3, as DNA: TGTGCCAGCACTCTAAGCCAGGGATGGGACACTGAAGCTTTCTTT. Amino acid sequence: CASTLSQGWDTEAFF. V and J are TRBV28 and TRBJ1-1, with D maybe TRBD1 (5 bases). The CDR3 is 15 residues long. Germline V gene sequence: CDR1 MDHEN, CDR2 SYDVKM. V dropped 7 bases and J dropped 3 bases, with 18 bases sitting between them.

The chain carries TRBV6-1 and TRBJ1-1; D call uncertain. Germline CDR1 reads MNHNS; CDR2 reads SASEGT. The CDR3 sequence is 13 residues long. V was trimmed by 8 bases and J by 2 bases, leaving 12 bases between them. CDR3 nucleotide sequence: TGTGCCAGCGCTATGGACGGTAACACTGAAGCTTTCTTT. It specifies CASAMDGNTEAFF.

The V and J genes are TRBV5-1 and TRBJ2-5, with D unclear. Trimming pared 4 bases from V and 2 bases from J, leaving 9 bases between. CDR3 length: 13 residues. Germline V gene sequence: CDR1 SGHRS, CDR2 YFSETQ. Written as DNA, the CDR3 is TGCGCCAGCAGCGATGACTTGCAAGAGACCCAGTACTTC. This encodes CASSDDLQETQYF. Complete variable domain (other parts from reference TRBV5-1 and TRBJ2-5): KAGVTQTPRYLIKTRGQQVTLSCSPISGHRSVSWYQQTPGQGLQFLFEYFSETQRNKGNFPGRFSGRQFSNSRSEMNVSTLELGDSALYLCASSDDLQETQYFGPGTRLLVL.

There are a few counts of this clone. The V call is TRBV5-5, the J call TRBJ2-4; D gene uncertain. Germline CDR1 SGHKS, CDR2 YYEKEE (reference sequence). V was trimmed by 0 bases and J by 6 bases, leaving 4 bases between them. The CDR3 loop spans 12 amino acids. As DNA, the CDR3 is TGTGCCAGCAGCTTGGAGGGAAACATTCAGTACTTC. It encodes CASSLEGNIQYF. The complete variable domain, with remaining parts taken from reference TRBV5-5 and TRBJ2-4, reads DAGVTQSPTHLIKTRGQQVTLRCSPISGHKSVSWYQQVLGQGPQFIFQYYEKEERGRGNFPDRFSARQFPNYSSELNVNALLLGDSALYLCASSLEGNIQYFGAGTRLSVL.

This chain uses TRBV7-9 with TRBJ2-7; 7 positions agree with TRBD1. The junction had 4 bases not matched to a gene; V was cut back by 1 base and J by 7 bases. Germline V gives CDR1 SEHNR, CDR2 FQNEAQ (reference sequence). This CDR3 is 13 amino acids long. The CDR3 nucleotides are TGTGCCAGCAGCTTAGAGGGGGCGAGGGAGCAGTACTTC. Its translation: CASSLEGAREQYF. The entire variable domain, with the rest obtained from reference TRBV7-9 and TRBJ2-7, is as follows: DTGVSQNPRHKITKRGQNVTFRCDPISEHNRLYWYRQTLGQGPEFLTYFQNEAQLEKSRLLSDRFSAERPKGSFSTLEIQRTEQGDSAMYLCASSLEGAREQYFGPGTRLTVT.

The CDR3 DNA reads TGTGCCAGCAGCTCCCGGACAGATGCCTACGAGCAGTACTTC. It translates to CASSSRTDAYEQYF. This sequence joins TRBV4-2 and TRBJ2-7, with D tentatively TRBD1 (6 bases). The CDR3 spans 14 residues. The germline V gene encodes CDR1 LGHNA and CDR2 YNFKEQ. V gave up 5 bases and J gave up 2 bases, with 13 bases separating them.

This chain joins TRBV7-2 and TRBJ2-5, with 10 bases lining up with TRBD1. The CDR3 has 14 amino acids. CDR1 and CDR2 (germline): SGHTA, FQGNSA. V shed 5 bases and J 4 bases; nucleotides not matched to a gene: 4. CDR3: CASSVRTGGETQYF. The CDR3 DNA follows: TGTGCCAGCAGCGTGAGGACAGGGGGAGAGACCCAGTACTTC.

The chain has TRBV19 and TRBJ1-5; perhaps TRBD1 as D (5 bases). V lost 1 base, J lost 0 bases, and 10 bases lay in between. Germline-derived CDR1 and CDR2 are LNHDA and SQIVND (reference sequence). This CDR3 spans 16 amino acids. Here the CDR3 reads CASSIGAGRSNQPQHF. The CDR3 DNA is TGTGCCAGTAGTATAGGGGCAGGGCGTAGCAATCAGCCCCAGCATTTT.

The V call is TRBV19, the J call TRBJ2-2; D uncertain. Germline V gene sequence: CDR1 LNHDA, CDR2 SQIVND (reference sequence). The CDR3 totals 14 residues. The V end was cut by 6 bases, the J end by 4 bases, with 12 bases between. The CDR3 protein is CASRLGWSTGELFF. The CDR3 nucleotides read TGTGCCAGTAGATTGGGTTGGAGCACCGGGGAGCTGTTTTTT.

This clone was seen once. CDR3 loop: CAWSLPGRNTEAFF. The CDR3 bases are TGTGCCTGGAGTCTGCCAGGGCGGAACACTGAAGCTTTCTTT. The chain employs TRBV30 and TRBJ1-1, with D possibly TRBD1 on 5 matching bases. Germline V CDR1 and CDR2: GTSNPN, SVGIG (reference sequence). V lost 2 bases to trimming and J lost 1 base, with 11 bases between them. The CDR3 loop spans 14 amino acids.

The chain employs TRBV25-1 and TRBJ1-2; 7 bases fit TRBD1. Trimming at V came to 3 bases and at J to 4 bases, leaving 11 bases not matched to a gene. CDR1 and CDR2 from the germline V gene are MGHDK and SYGVNS. CDR3 size: 16 residues. CDR3 nucleotide sequence: TGTGCCAGCAGTGATCCCCGTACCGGGACAGTCTATGGCTACACCTTC. Its protein product is CASSDPRTGTVYGYTF.

This chain uses TRBV18 with TRBJ1-2, with D maybe TRBD1 (6 bases). This CDR3 is 15 amino acids long. Trimming shortened V by 2 bases and J by 4 bases, and 14 bases separated the two germline ends. CDR1 and CDR2 (germline): KGHSH, LQKENI. The CDR3 protein is CASSPSGGAGYGYTF. CDR3 bases: TGTGCCAGCTCACCATCGGGGGGGGCTGGCTATGGCTACACCTTC. Full variable domain (rest looked up from reference TRBV18 and TRBJ1-2): NAGVMQNPRHLVRRRGQEARLRCSPMKGHSHVYWYRQLPEEGLKFMVYLQKENIIDESGMPKERFSAEFPKEGPSILRIQQVVRGDSAAYFCASSPSGGAGYGYTFGSGTRLTVV.

In this sample, this clone turned up once. This rearrangement joins TRBV6-5 to TRBJ2-5; no definite D call. V was cut by 0 bases and J by 2 bases, with 4 bases left in between. This CDR3 region has 13 residues. Per the germline V gene, CDR1 is MNHEY and CDR2 is SVGAGI. The CDR3 loop is CASSYSAQETQYF. CDR3 DNA sequence: TGTGCCAGCAGTTACTCAGCTCAAGAGACCCAGTACTTC.

The V gene is TRBV10-3, the J gene TRBJ1-4; unclear D gene. The CDR3 sequence is 13 residues long. V shed 0 bases and J shed 8 bases, with 7 bases lying between them. CDR1 and CDR2 from the germline V gene are ENHRY and SYGVKD. Here the CDR3 DNA reads TGTGCCATCAGTGAGTCCCGCAGGGAAAAACTGTTTTTT. Translating gives CAISESRREKLFF.

The chain is built from TRBV6-6 and TRBJ2-7; tentative D call: TRBD2 (6 bases). The ends were cut back, 0 bases at V and 7 bases at J, with 10 bases in the middle. The germline V gene encodes CDR1 MNHNY and CDR2 SVGAGI (reference sequence). This CDR3 contains 13 residues. The DNA of the CDR3 is TGTGCCAGCAGTTACTCCGGGAGTTGGGAGCAGTACTTC. Translating it yields CASSYSGSWEQYF.

The V gene is TRBV19, the J gene TRBJ2-1, with D possibly being TRBD1 (6 bases). Germline V gene lookup returns CDR1 LNHDA and CDR2 SQIVND (reference sequence). V lost 6 bases to trimming and J lost 7 bases, with 7 bases between them. The CDR3 has 11 amino acids. CDR3 DNA: TGTGCCAGTAGACAGGGAAATGAGCAGTTCTTC. Translation: CASRQGNEQFF. Combining the CDR3 with reference TRBV19 and TRBJ2-1 gives the whole variable domain DGGITQSPKYLFRKEGQNVTLSCEQNLNHDAMYWYRQDPGQGLRLIYYSQIVNDFQKGDIAEGYSVSREKKESFPLTVTSAQKNPTAFYLCASRQGNEQFFGPGTRLTVL.

This chain links TRBV5-1 with TRBJ2-7; 10 bases map to TRBD2. Germline CDR1 reads SGHRS; CDR2 reads YFSETQ. This CDR3 is built from 15 residues. With V trimmed by 4 bases and J by 2 bases, 6 bases remained unmatched. CDR3 coding DNA: TGCGCCAGCAGCCTAGGACTAGCGGCCACCTACGAGCAGTACTTC. Its translation: CASSLGLAATYEQYF.

The chain combines TRBV7-9 with TRBJ2-2; 11 bases are shared with TRBD2. The CDR3 spans 16 residues. CDR1 is SEHNR and CDR2 is FQNEAQ in the germline V gene (reference sequence). Trimming cost V 4 bases and J 1 base; bases outside gene matches: 2. CDR3 in amino acids: CASSSGTSGNTGELFF. CDR3 nucleotides: TGTGCCAGCAGCTCTGGGACTAGCGGGAACACCGGGGAGCTGTTTTTT.

This clone has just one count. V and J are TRBV28 and TRBJ2-3; weak D call: TRBD2 (5 bases). The CDR3 extends over 12 amino acids. Germline CDR1 reads MDHEN; CDR2 reads SYDVKM. In DNA form, the CDR3 reads TGTGCAACGGGAAAAAGCACAGATACGCAGTATTTT. Amino acid sequence: CATGKSTDTQYF.

This clone was found once. The V gene is TRBV19, the J gene TRBJ2-7; 9 nucleotides line up with TRBD2. CDR1 is LNHDA, CDR2 SQIVND, per germline (reference sequence). V lost 5 bases to trimming and J lost 6 bases; unmatched junction nucleotides: 11. CDR3 length equals 15 residues. CDR3 DNA: TGTGCCAGTAGTCCTCTAGCGGGACGCCCCTTCGAGCAGTACTTC. Protein sequence: CASSPLAGRPFEQYF.

Concerning this clone itself: One end of the junction varies from germline; a read error may be responsible. The chain combines TRBV6-1 with TRBJ1-6, with no clear D. This CDR3 region has 15 residues. Per the germline V gene, CDR1 is MNHNS and CDR2 is SASEGT. The CDR3 DNA follows: TGTGACAGCAGCCCTACCGGGCCTGCTAATTCACCCCTCCACTTT. This encodes CDSSPTGPANSPLHF.

The CDR3, as DNA: TGTGCCAGCAGCTTAGCAGGCCTACAAGGAAACACCATATATTTT. It translates to CASSLAGLQGNTIYF. The chain links TRBV11-2 to TRBJ1-3; no clear D. The germline V gene has CDR1 SGHAT and CDR2 FQNNGV. The V gene lost 1 base and the J gene lost 4 bases, with 11 bases spanning the gap. CDR3 length: 15 residues. The variable domain in full, with the rest retrieved from reference TRBV11-2 and TRBJ1-3, is EAGVAQSPRYKIIEKRQSVAFWCNPISGHATLYWYQQILGQGPKLLIQFQNNGVVDDSQLPKDRFSAERLKGVDSTLKIQPAKLEDSAVYLCASSLAGLQGNTIYFGEGSWLTVV.

The rearrangement uses TRBV19 and TRBJ2-7; 9 nucleotides line up with TRBD1. This CDR3 has 15 residues. Germline CDR1 LNHDA, CDR2 SQIVND (reference sequence). J was trimmed by 1 base and V by 3 bases; bases with no gene match: 4. CDR3 sequence: CASSITGTGSYEQYF. CDR3 DNA: TGTGCCAGTAGTATCACCGGGACAGGGTCCTACGAGCAGTACTTC.

This chain links TRBV7-9 with TRBJ1-2; D is perhaps TRBD1 (5 bases). CDR1 is SEHNR, CDR2 FQNEAQ, per germline (reference sequence). The CDR3 runs to 13 residues. V gave up 8 bases and J gave up 1 base, with 11 bases separating them. CDR3: CASETVNNYGYTF. CDR3 bases: TGTGCCAGCGAGACAGTCAATAACTATGGCTACACCTTC.

The CDR3 DNA reads TGTGCCACGGGACTAGCGGGAGGCCAGGGGGATACGCAGTATTTT. Translation gives CATGLAGGQGDTQYF. The chain is built from TRBV19 and TRBJ2-3; 15 nucleotides align to TRBD2. J gave up 6 bases and V 10 bases, and 8 bases lay outside the gene matches. This CDR3 spans 15 amino acids. Per the germline V gene, CDR1 is LNHDA and CDR2 is SQIVND (reference sequence). Complete variable domain (other parts from reference TRBV19 and TRBJ2-3): DGGITQSPKYLFRKEGQNVTLSCEQNLNHDAMYWYRQDPGQGLRLIYYSQIVNDFQKGDIAEGYSVSREKKESFPLTVTSAQKNPTAFYLCATGLAGGQGDTQYFGPGTRLTVL.

J is TRBJ2-6 and V is TRBV30; 7 positions agree with TRBD1. From germline, CDR1 is GTSNPN and CDR2 SVGIG (reference sequence). Unmatched junction bases numbered 14, after V lost 3 bases and J lost 0 bases. The CDR3 length is 19 residues. CDR3 region: CAWRKVTGVDGSGANVLTF. In DNA form, the CDR3 reads TGTGCCTGGAGGAAAGTAACAGGGGTAGATGGCTCTGGGGCCAACGTCCTGACTTTC.